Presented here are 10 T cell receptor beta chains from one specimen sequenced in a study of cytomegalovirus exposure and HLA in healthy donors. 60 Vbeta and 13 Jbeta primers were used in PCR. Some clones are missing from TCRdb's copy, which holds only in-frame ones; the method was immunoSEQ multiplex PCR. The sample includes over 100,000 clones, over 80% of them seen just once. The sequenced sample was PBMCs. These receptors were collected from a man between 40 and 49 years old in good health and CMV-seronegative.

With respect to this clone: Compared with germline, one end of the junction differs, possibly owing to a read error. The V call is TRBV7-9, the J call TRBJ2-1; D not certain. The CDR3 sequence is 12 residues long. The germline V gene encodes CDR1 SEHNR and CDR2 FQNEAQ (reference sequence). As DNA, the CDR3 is TGTTCCAGCAGCCCTAGCTACAATGAGCAGTTCTTC. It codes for CSSSPSYNEQFF. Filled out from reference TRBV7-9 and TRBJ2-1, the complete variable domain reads DTGVSQNPRHKITKRGQNVTFRCDPISEHNRLYWYRQTLGQGPEFLTYFQNEAQLEKSRLLSDRFSAERPKGSFSTLEIQRTEQGDSAMYLCSSSPSYNEQFFGPGTRLTVL.

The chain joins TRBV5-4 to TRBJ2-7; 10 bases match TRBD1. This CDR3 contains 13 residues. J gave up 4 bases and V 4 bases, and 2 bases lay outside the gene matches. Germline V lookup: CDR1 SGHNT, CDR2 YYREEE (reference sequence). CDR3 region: CASSTGQGYEQYF. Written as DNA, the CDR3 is TGTGCCAGCAGCACGGGACAGGGGTACGAGCAGTACTTC.

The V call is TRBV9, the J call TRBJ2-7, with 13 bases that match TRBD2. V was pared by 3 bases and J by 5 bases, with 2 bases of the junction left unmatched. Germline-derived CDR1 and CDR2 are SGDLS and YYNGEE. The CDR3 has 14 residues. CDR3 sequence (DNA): TGTGCCAGCAGCGCGGGACTAGCGGGAAACGAGCAGTACTTC. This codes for CASSAGLAGNEQYF.

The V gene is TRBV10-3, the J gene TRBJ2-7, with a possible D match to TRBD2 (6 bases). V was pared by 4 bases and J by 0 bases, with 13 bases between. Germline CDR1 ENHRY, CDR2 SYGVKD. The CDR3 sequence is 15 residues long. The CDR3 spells CAISGSEGSSYEQYF. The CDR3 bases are TGTGCCATCAGTGGGTCGGAGGGGAGCTCCTACGAGCAGTACTTC.

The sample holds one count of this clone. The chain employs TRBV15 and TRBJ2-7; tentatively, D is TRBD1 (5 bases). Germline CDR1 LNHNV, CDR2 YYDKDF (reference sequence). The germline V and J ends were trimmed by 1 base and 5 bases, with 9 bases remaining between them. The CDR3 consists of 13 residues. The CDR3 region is CATSRGQGDEQYF. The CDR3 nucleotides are TGTGCCACCAGCAGAGGTCAGGGCGACGAGCAGTACTTC.

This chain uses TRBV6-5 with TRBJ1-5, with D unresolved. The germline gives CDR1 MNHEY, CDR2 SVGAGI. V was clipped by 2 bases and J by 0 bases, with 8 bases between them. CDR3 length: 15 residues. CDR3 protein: CASSYGGNSNQPQHF. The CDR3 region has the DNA TGTGCCAGCAGTTACGGCGGCAATAGCAATCAGCCCCAGCATTTT.

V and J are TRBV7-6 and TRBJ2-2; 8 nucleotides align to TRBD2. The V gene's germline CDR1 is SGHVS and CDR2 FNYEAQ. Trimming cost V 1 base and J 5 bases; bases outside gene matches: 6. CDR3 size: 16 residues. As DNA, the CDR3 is TGTGCCAGCAGCTTAGTTACCGGGAGGGGAACCGGGGAGCTGTTTTTT. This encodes CASSLVTGRGTGELFF.

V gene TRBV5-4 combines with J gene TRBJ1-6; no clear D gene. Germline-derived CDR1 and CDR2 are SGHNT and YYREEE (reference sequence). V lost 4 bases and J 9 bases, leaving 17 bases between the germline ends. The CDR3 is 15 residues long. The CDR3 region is CASSPRTSEGSPLHF. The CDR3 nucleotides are TGTGCCAGCAGCCCCCGGACCTCCGAGGGTTCACCCCTCCACTTT.

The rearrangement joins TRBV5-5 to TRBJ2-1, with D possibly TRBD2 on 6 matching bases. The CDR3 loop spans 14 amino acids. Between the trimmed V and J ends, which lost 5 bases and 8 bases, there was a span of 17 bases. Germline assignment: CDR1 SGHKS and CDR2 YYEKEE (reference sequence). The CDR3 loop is CASRVGGPRDEQFF. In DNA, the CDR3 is TGTGCCAGCAGAGTGGGGGGACCTCGGGATGAGCAGTTCTTC.

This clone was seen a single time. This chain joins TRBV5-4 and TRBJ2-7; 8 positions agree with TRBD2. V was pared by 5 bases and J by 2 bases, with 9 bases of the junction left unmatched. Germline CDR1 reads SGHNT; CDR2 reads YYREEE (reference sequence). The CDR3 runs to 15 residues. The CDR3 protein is CASSLAAGATYEQYF. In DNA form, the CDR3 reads TGTGCCAGCAGTCTGGCAGCGGGGGCAACCTACGAGCAGTACTTC.